This T cell receptor beta chain came from a study of cytomegalovirus exposure and HLA in healthy donors. Study-wide points: Available immune exposure information covered CMV serostatus only.

Regarding this clone: Its antigen is as yet unknown.

The primer mix had 60 Vbeta and 13 Jbeta primers. The repertoire was sequenced with immunoSEQ multiplex PCR; TCRdb's copy has only in-frame clones and lacks some. The sample lists a few hundred thousand clones, approximately 84% occurring once. This CDR3 comprises 17 residues. J is TRBJ1-5 and V is TRBV21-1; TRBD1, the D gene given by the table, was not confirmed from the DNA. TRBV21-1 is flagged as a pseudogene. The receptor was derived from a woman aged 35 to 49 in good health and CMV-seronegative. Sequenced input: PBMCs. In DNA, the CDR3 is TGTGCCAGCAGCGAGGGGACAGGGTTGGTTACCAATCAGCCCCAGCATTTT. It yields the protein CASSEGTGLVTNQPQHF.